The 28 T cell receptor beta chains presented below share a single source sample, sequenced in a study of T-cell reconstitution after alpha-beta-depleted transplantation in children. As it was prepared, the TCRbeta library received unique molecular identifiers. TCRdb independently ran MiXCR on the PCR reads; one entry per CDR3 protein. This table has nearly 550,000 distinct CDR3 sequences, around 17% appearing once. The sequenced sample was PBMCs from the stem cell graft donor, obtained from the stem cell graft. These receptors were taken from a human donor who donated a stem cell graft to a child with acute lymphoblastic leukemia.

This clonotype came up a few times. The chain joins TRBV24-1 to TRBJ2-3; D is undetermined. Germline CDR1 reads KGHDR; CDR2 reads SFDVKD. Trimming cost V 10 bases and J 0 bases, with 10 bases left between them. The CDR3 runs 13 residues. In DNA form, the CDR3 reads TGTGCCACAGGCCATAGGAGCACAGATACGCAGTATTTT. It translates to CATGHRSTDTQYF.

The table lists this clonotype with a few counts. The chain is built from TRBV10-3 and TRBJ2-3, with a tentative D call TRBD1 (6 bases). The CDR3 loop spans 17 amino acids. The germline CDR1 and CDR2 sequences are ENHRY and SYGVKD. V gave up 2 bases and J gave up 2 bases, with 17 bases separating them. Written as DNA, the CDR3 is TGTGCCATCAGTGAGATTGATGTGGGGACATCCACAGATACGCAGTATTTT. Residues: CAISEIDVGTSTDTQYF.

This clonotype was observed at least ten times. This chain uses TRBV5-1 with TRBJ2-1, with D maybe TRBD1 (6 bases). V was clipped by 1 base and J by 10 bases, with 9 bases between them. This CDR3 region has 12 residues. The germline V gene encodes CDR1 SGHRS and CDR2 YFSETQ. CDR3 sequence: CASSLPGTEQFF. The CDR3 nucleotides read TGCGCCAGCAGCTTGCCGGGGACAGAGCAGTTCTTC.

A few counts support this clonotype. The gene calls are TRBV2 and TRBJ1-4; D is uncertain. Germline lookup yields CDR1 SNHLY and CDR2 FYNNEI. The germline V and J ends were trimmed by 6 bases and 0 bases, with 14 bases remaining between them. CDR3 length equals 16 residues. The CDR3 DNA follows: TGTGCCAGCAGCGCCATCGACATTGCAACTAATGAAAAACTGTTTTTT. Protein: CASSAIDIATNEKLFF.

This sequence joins TRBV7-7 and TRBJ2-2; weak D call: TRBD2 (5 bases). Germline V gene sequence: CDR1 SSHAT, CDR2 FNYEAQ (reference sequence). The CDR3 has 13 amino acids. V dropped 9 bases and J dropped 7 bases, with 15 bases sitting between them. The CDR3 bases are TGTGCCAGTCAGTCCGGGAATTTCGGGGAGCTGTTTTTT. Translated, it gives CASQSGNFGELFF.

The chain links TRBV29-1 to TRBJ2-1, with D perhaps TRBD1 (5 bases). The CDR3 extends over 13 amino acids. The V gene's germline CDR1 is SQVTM and CDR2 ANQGSEA. Deletions cut 6 bases from V and 7 bases from J, with 16 bases between. The CDR3 here is CSVLPSQGNEQFF. CDR3 coding DNA: TGCAGCGTCCTACCGAGCCAGGGAAATGAGCAGTTCTTC.

The chain joins TRBV12-3 or TRBV12-4 to TRBJ1-2, with 7 bases that match TRBD1. J gave up 0 bases and V 5 bases, and 9 bases lay outside the gene matches. The CDR3 contains 16 residues. In DNA, the CDR3 is TGTGCCAGCAGTGGCCGTCAGGGGGTGGCTAACTATGGCTACACCTTC. The encoded protein is CASSGRQGVANYGYTF.

The V gene is TRBV5-1, the J gene TRBJ1-1; 9 nucleotides agree with TRBD1. The ends lost 4 bases at V and 5 bases at J; junction bases unmatched: 6. The CDR3 spans 14 residues. Germline V lookup: CDR1 SGHRS, CDR2 YFSETQ. The CDR3, as DNA: TGCGCCAGCAGCCGGACAGGGGATATAACTGAAGCTTTCTTT. It yields the protein CASSRTGDITEAFF.

The genes are TRBV11-1 and TRBJ2-1, with TRBD2 identical over 9 bases. V lost 4 bases and J lost 6; bases outside the gene matches: 19. The germline V gene has CDR1 SGHAT and CDR2 FQDESV (reference sequence). This CDR3 is built from 19 residues. The CDR3 sequence: CASSSGPFKGLAITNEQFF. The CDR3 DNA reads TGTGCCAGCAGCTCGGGACCGTTTAAAGGACTAGCGATTACCAATGAGCAGTTCTTC.

The table lists this clonotype with a few counts. The J gene is TRBJ2-2, the V gene TRBV10-1; D is unclear. The germline CDR1 and CDR2 sequences are WNHNN and SYGVQD (reference sequence). The CDR3 runs 13 residues. The germline V and J ends were trimmed by 6 bases and 2 bases, with 7 bases remaining between them. The CDR3 sequence: CASRPGNTGELFF. In nucleotides, the CDR3 is TGCGCCAGCAGACCTGGTAACACCGGGGAGCTGTTTTTT.

The V gene is TRBV5-1, the J gene TRBJ2-7; D is perhaps TRBD2 (6 bases). There are 15 residues in the CDR3. Germline loops: CDR1 SGHRS, CDR2 YFSETQ. V lost 4 bases to trimming and J lost 0 bases, with 14 bases between them. CDR3 in DNA: TGCGCCAGCAGCGGTTCGGGGGTTCGCTCCTACGAGCAGTACTTC. This codes for CASSGSGVRSYEQYF. Drawing the rest from reference TRBV5-1 and TRBJ2-7, the complete variable domain is KAGVTQTPRYLIKTRGQQVTLSCSPISGHRSVSWYQQTPGQGLQFLFEYFSETQRNKGNFPGRFSGRQFSNSRSEMNVSTLELGDSALYLCASSGSGVRSYEQYFGPGTRLTVT.

This chain uses TRBV27 with TRBJ1-1; no clear D. Between the trimmed V and J ends, which lost 4 bases and 3 bases, there was a span of 24 bases. The CDR3 is made up of 18 amino acids. Germline V gene lookup returns CDR1 MNHEY and CDR2 SMNVEV (reference sequence). The CDR3 loop is CASSSTEGPEVRDTEAFF. The DNA for the CDR3 is TGTGCCAGCAGTTCCACCGAGGGTCCCGAAGTACGAGACACTGAAGCTTTCTTT.

This clonotype is a singleton in its sample. This chain joins TRBV5-1 and TRBJ1-4; TRBD1 aligns across 7 bases. Germline lookup yields CDR1 SGHRS and CDR2 YFSETQ. The CDR3 runs to 15 residues. The trim removed 6 bases at V and 2 bases at J, leaving 7 bases unmatched. CDR3 region: CASTQGDPTNEKLFF. The CDR3 DNA sequence: TGCGCCAGCACCCAGGGGGACCCCACTAATGAAAAACTGTTTTTT.

This clonotype has a count of ten or more. The chain employs TRBV5-1 and TRBJ2-1, with 11 bases aligning to TRBD2. V was clipped by 5 bases and J by 3 bases; unmatched bases: 7. The CDR3 extends over 16 amino acids. CDR1 SGHRS and CDR2 YFSETQ come from the germline V gene. CDR3 DNA sequence: TGCGCCAGCAGTTTTACTAGCGGGAGCTTCTACAATGAGCAGTTCTTC. This gives the protein CASSFTSGSFYNEQFF.

This clonotype was detected a few times. This rearrangement joins TRBV4-1 to TRBJ1-5; D not certain. Trimming cost V 1 base and J 5 bases, with 18 bases left between them. Per the germline V gene, CDR1 is MGHRA and CDR2 is YSYEKL. The CDR3 runs 17 residues. The CDR3 DNA sequence: TGCGCCAGCAGCCAAGGGGCCAAGGGAAAGTTGTATCAGCCCCAGCATTTT. Translating it yields CASSQGAKGKLYQPQHF.

This clonotype was seen a handful of times. The chain carries TRBV20-1 and TRBJ2-5; 10 bases agree with TRBD1. Per the germline V gene, CDR1 is DFQATT and CDR2 is SNEGSKA (reference sequence). The CDR3 is 15 residues long. With 6 bases clipped from V and 4 bases from J, the junction kept 11 bases outside the gene matches. CDR3 DNA: TGCAGTGCGACCCCCGGGACAGGGGCCCTAGAGACCCAGTACTTC. Protein sequence: CSATPGTGALETQYF.

The chain couples TRBV6-5 to TRBJ2-7, with D perhaps TRBD1 (5 bases). The CDR3 is 14 amino acids. Germline CDR1 reads MNHEY; CDR2 reads SVGAGI. Deletions cut 4 bases from V and 7 bases from J, with 17 bases between. Here the CDR3 reads CASSFPGIVSEQYF. The CDR3 coding sequence is TGTGCCAGCAGTTTCCCAGGGATCGTTAGTGAGCAGTACTTC.

The rearrangement joins TRBV7-9 to TRBJ2-3; the D is unclear. CDR1 and CDR2 (germline): SEHNR, FQNEAQ (reference sequence). The CDR3 is made up of 16 amino acids. V was pared by 3 bases and J by 0 bases, with 13 bases between. CDR3 in amino acids: CASSFSAALSTDTQYF. CDR3 sequence (DNA): TGTGCCAGCAGCTTCTCGGCTGCTCTAAGCACAGATACGCAGTATTTT.

This clonotype has only a few counts. V is TRBV7-9 and J is TRBJ2-1, with D uncertain. V was trimmed by 4 bases and J by 9 bases, leaving 10 bases between them. The CDR3 totals 12 residues. Germline assignment: CDR1 SEHNR and CDR2 FQNEAQ (reference sequence). CDR3 nucleotide sequence: TGTGCCAGCAGCTCCCTACTCTTTGAGCAGTTCTTC. Encoded protein: CASSSLLFEQFF.

The chain uses TRBV27 and TRBJ2-5; 11 bases are a match to TRBD2. From germline, CDR1 is MNHEY and CDR2 SMNVEV (reference sequence). J lost 5 bases, V lost 6 bases, and 8 bases had no gene match. The CDR3 is made up of 15 amino acids. In DNA, the CDR3 is TGTGCCAGCAGCTCCCTACTAGCGGGAGTGGAGACCCAGTACTTC. Encoded protein: CASSSLLAGVETQYF.

This clonotype appeared a few times. V is TRBV7-9 and J is TRBJ2-1; tentative D call: TRBD2 (7 bases). The germline CDR1 and CDR2 sequences are SEHNR and FQNEAQ (reference sequence). The CDR3 covers 12 residues. Trimming stripped 5 bases from V and 10 bases from J, with 12 bases between. The CDR3: CASSGEGVEQFF. As DNA, the CDR3 is TGTGCCAGCAGCGGGGAGGGGGTAGAGCAGTTCTTC.

This clonotype was detected only a few times. The chain couples TRBV9 to TRBJ2-2; D is possibly TRBD1 (6 bases). There are 15 residues in the CDR3. Germline CDR1 and CDR2: SGDLS and YYNGEE. The V end was cut by 4 bases, the J end by 6 bases, with 16 bases between. Here the CDR3 DNA reads TGTGCCAGCAGCACTCTTGGGGGCGCGGCCGGGGAGCTGTTTTTT. This codes for CASSTLGGAAGELFF.

This sequence joins TRBV27 and TRBJ1-1; possible D gene TRBD1, 5 bases. This CDR3 has 14 amino acids. V lost 0 bases, J lost 4 bases, and 9 bases lay in between. Germline V gene sequence: CDR1 MNHEY, CDR2 SMNVEV (reference sequence). The CDR3 DNA sequence: TGTGCCAGCAGTTTATCGGTCAGGGCCACTGAAGCTTTCTTT. This sequence encodes CASSLSVRATEAFF.

The rearrangement links TRBV25-1 to TRBJ2-1; a weak D match, TRBD1 (6 bases). The CDR3 contains 12 residues. Trimming took 6 bases from V and 7 from J, leaving 10 bases between them. The V gene's germline CDR1 is MGHDK and CDR2 SYGVNS. The CDR3 region is CASRVTGNEQFF. The CDR3 DNA reads TGTGCCAGCAGGGTAACAGGGAATGAGCAGTTCTTC.

The gene calls are TRBV9 and TRBJ2-1, with TRBD2 matching over 10 bases. V gave up 1 base and J gave up 8 bases; unmatched junction bases: 9. CDR1 and CDR2 from the germline V gene are SGDLS and YYNGEE. The CDR3 length is 16 residues. DNA of the CDR3: TGTGCCAGCAGCGTATCCGGGACTAGCGCCTTGCATGAGCAGTTCTTC. Translated, it gives CASSVSGTSALHEQFF.

This chain connects TRBV7-9 to TRBJ2-1; D is uncertain. This CDR3 is built from 13 residues. Germline CDR1 SEHNR, CDR2 FQNEAQ (reference sequence). Deletions cut 3 bases from V and 7 bases from J, with 10 bases between. The CDR3 bases are TGTGCCAGCAGCTTGCCCCCCTGGAATGAGCAGTTCTTC. It yields the protein CASSLPPWNEQFF. The whole variable domain, remainder taken from reference TRBV7-9 and TRBJ2-1, is DTGVSQNPRHKITKRGQNVTFRCDPISEHNRLYWYRQTLGQGPEFLTYFQNEAQLEKSRLLSDRFSAERPKGSFSTLEIQRTEQGDSAMYLCASSLPPWNEQFFGPGTRLTVL.

This clonotype occurred a few times. The chain is built from TRBV7-9 and TRBJ2-5; 15 nucleotides line up with TRBD2. CDR1 and CDR2 (germline): SEHNR, FQNEAQ (reference sequence). J gave up 5 bases and V 4 bases, and 2 bases lay outside the gene matches. The CDR3 runs 15 residues. DNA of the CDR3: TGTGCCAGCAGCTATGGACTAGCGGGGGGGGAGACCCAGTACTTC. It encodes CASSYGLAGGETQYF. Full variable domain (outside the CDR3, taken from reference TRBV7-9 and TRBJ2-5): DTGVSQNPRHKITKRGQNVTFRCDPISEHNRLYWYRQTLGQGPEFLTYFQNEAQLEKSRLLSDRFSAERPKGSFSTLEIQRTEQGDSAMYLCASSYGLAGGETQYFGPGTRLLVL.

This clonotype was seen only a few times. The rearrangement joins TRBV10-3 to TRBJ1-3; unclear D gene. This CDR3 is 16 amino acids long. CDR1 ENHRY and CDR2 SYGVKD come from the germline V gene. Deletions cut 4 bases from V and 4 bases from J, with 17 bases between. The CDR3 loop is CAISASPGLGGNTIYF. Written as DNA, the CDR3 is TGTGCCATCAGTGCTTCACCTGGACTGGGAGGAAACACCATATATTTT.